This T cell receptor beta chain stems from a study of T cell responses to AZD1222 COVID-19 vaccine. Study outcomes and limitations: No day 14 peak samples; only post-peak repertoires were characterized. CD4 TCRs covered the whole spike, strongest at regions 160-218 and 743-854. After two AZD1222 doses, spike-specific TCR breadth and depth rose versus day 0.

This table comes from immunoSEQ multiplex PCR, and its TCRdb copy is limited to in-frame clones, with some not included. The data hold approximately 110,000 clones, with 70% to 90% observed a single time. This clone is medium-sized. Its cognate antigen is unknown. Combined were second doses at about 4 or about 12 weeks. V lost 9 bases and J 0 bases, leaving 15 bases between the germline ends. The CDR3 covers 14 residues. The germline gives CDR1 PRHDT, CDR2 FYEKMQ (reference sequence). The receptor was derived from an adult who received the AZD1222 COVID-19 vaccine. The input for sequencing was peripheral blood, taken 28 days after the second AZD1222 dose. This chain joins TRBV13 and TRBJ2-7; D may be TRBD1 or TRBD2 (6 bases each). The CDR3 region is CASSRGRSSYEQYF. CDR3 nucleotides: TGTGCCAGTTCTAGGGGGAGGAGCTCCTACGAGCAGTACTTC.